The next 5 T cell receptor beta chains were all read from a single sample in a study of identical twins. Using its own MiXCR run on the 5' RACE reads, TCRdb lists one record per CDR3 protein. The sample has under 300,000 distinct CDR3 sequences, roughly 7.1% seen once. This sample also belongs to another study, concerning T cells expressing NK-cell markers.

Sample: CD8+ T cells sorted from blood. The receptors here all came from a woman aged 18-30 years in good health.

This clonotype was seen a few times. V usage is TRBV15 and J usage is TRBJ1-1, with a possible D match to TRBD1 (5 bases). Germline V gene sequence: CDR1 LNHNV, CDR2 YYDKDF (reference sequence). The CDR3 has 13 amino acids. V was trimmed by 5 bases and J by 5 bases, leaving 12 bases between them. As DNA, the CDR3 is TGTGCCACCAGCGGGGGACGGCGAACTGAAGCTTTCTTT. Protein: CATSGGRRTEAFF.

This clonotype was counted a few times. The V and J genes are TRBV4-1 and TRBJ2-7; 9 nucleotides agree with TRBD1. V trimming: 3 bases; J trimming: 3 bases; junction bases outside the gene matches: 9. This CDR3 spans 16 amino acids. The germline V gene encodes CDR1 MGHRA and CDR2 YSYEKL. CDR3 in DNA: TGCGCCAGCAGCCAGGCGACAGGGGGTGCATACTACGAGCAGTACTTC. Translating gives CASSQATGGAYYEQYF.

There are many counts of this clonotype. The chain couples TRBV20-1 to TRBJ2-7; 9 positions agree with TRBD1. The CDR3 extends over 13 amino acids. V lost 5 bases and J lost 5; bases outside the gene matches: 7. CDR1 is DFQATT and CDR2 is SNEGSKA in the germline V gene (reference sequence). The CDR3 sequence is CSASGTGRNEQYF. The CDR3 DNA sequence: TGCAGTGCTTCCGGGACAGGGAGGAACGAGCAGTACTTC.

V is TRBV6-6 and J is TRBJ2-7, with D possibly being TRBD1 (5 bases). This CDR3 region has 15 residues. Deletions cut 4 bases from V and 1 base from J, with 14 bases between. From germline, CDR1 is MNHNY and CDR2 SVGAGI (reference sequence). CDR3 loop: CASSSGITSSYEQYF. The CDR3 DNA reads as TGTGCCAGCAGTTCAGGGATTACAAGTTCCTACGAGCAGTACTTC.

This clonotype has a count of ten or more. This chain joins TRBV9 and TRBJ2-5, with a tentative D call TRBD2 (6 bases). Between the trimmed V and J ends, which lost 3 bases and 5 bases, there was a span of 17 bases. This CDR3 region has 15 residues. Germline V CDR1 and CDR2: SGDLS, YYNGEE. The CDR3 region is CASSASGRSLETQYF. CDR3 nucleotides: TGTGCCAGCAGCGCAAGCGGGCGGAGTTTGGAGACCCAGTACTTC.